The 2 T cell receptor beta chains listed next were all sequenced from one sample in a study of blood T cell repertoires in COVID-19. The assay was immunoSEQ multiplex PCR, and TCRdb's table has in-frame clones only and misses some. The data show around 60,000 clones, around 90% seen once. The sample comprised peripheral blood. These receptors were taken from a man aged 50-60 years with active COVID-19.

The chain uses TRBV3-1 (or the pseudogene TRBV3-2) and TRBJ1-3; 9 positions agree with TRBD1. This CDR3 spans 15 amino acids. Unmatched junction bases numbered 2, after V lost 1 base and J lost 4 bases. The germline CDR1 and CDR2 sequences are LGHDT and YNNKEL (reference sequence). Here the CDR3 DNA reads TGTGCCAGCAGCCAAGGGACAGGGGTAGGAAACACCATATATTTT. Translating gives CASSQGTGVGNTIYF.

The chain couples TRBV5-1 to TRBJ1-4; 8 nucleotides agree with TRBD1. J was trimmed by 8 bases and V by 4 bases; bases with no gene match: 13. From germline, CDR1 is SGHRS and CDR2 YFSETQ. The CDR3 contains 16 residues. The CDR3 bases are TGCGCCAGCAGCGTTGCGGACAGGGCCGCAGGAGAAAAACTGTTTTTT. It translates to CASSVADRAAGEKLFF.